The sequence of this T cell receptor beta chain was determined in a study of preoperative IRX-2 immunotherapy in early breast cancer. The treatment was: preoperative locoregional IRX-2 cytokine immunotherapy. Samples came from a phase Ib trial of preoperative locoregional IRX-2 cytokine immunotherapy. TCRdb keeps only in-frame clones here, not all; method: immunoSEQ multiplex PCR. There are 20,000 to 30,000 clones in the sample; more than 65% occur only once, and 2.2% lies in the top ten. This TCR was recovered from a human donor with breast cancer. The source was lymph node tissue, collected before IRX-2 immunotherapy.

In DNA, the CDR3 is TGCGCCAGCAGCTTGCAGGGGGCGCCGGGCACCGGGGAGCTGTTTTTT. Its translation is CASSLQGAPGTGELFF. The chain recombines TRBV5-1 with TRBJ2-2, with 8 bases matching TRBD1. Germline CDR1 and CDR2: SGHRS and YFSETQ. V gave up 1 base and J gave up 4 bases; unmatched junction bases: 6. This CDR3 has 16 amino acids.